Below are 8 T cell receptor beta chains sequenced from a single sample in a study of T cell changes during pregnancy in multiple sclerosis. Profiled with immunoSEQ multiplex PCR; TCRdb holds only in-frame clones, not every one. This sample yields more than 35,000 clones, of which 80% to 95% are seen a single time; more than 0.4% belongs to the top ten. Sequencing used CD4+ T cells from peripheral blood mononuclear cells, obtained in the third trimester of pregnancy. The origin of the receptors is a female donor in good health, enrolled as a control in a pregnancy study.

The rearrangement joins TRBV5-1 to TRBJ1-2; D is ambiguous. Germline lookup yields CDR1 SGHRS and CDR2 YFSETQ. V lost 0 bases, J lost 4 bases, and 13 bases lay in between. The CDR3 is 15 residues long. DNA of the CDR3: TGCGCCAGCAGCTTGGATCCGGTGGAGGCCTATGGCTACACCTTC. Translating gives CASSLDPVEAYGYTF. Complete variable domain (other parts from reference TRBV5-1 and TRBJ1-2): KAGVTQTPRYLIKTRGQQVTLSCSPISGHRSVSWYQQTPGQGLQFLFEYFSETQRNKGNFPGRFSGRQFSNSRSEMNVSTLELGDSALYLCASSLDPVEAYGYTFGSGTRLTVV.

The CDR3: CSARDGRSQHF. The CDR3, as DNA: TGCAGTGCTAGAGATGGGCGATCCCAGCATTTT. This chain links TRBV20-1 with TRBJ1-5; D unresolved. Germline CDR1 reads DFQATT; CDR2 reads SNEGSKA (reference sequence). This CDR3 contains 11 residues. V was clipped by 0 bases and J by 11 bases, with 8 bases between them.

Only one count was recorded for this clone. V is TRBV9 and J is TRBJ2-3, with 8 bases lining up with TRBD2. The V and J ends lost 3 bases and 0 bases, in that order; junction bases with no gene match: 12. The CDR3 is 18 amino acids. The V gene's germline CDR1 is SGDLS and CDR2 YYNGEE. The CDR3 DNA follows: TGTGCCAGCAGCGCCACGAATCTAGCGGGCCCGAGCACAGATACGCAGTATTTT. This translates into CASSATNLAGPSTDTQYF.

This clone has a single count. V usage is TRBV4-3 and J usage is TRBJ1-4, with D perhaps TRBD1 (5 bases). Deletions cut 0 bases from V and 4 bases from J, with 9 bases between. The CDR3 length is 15 residues. In germline, CDR1 is LGHNA, CDR2 YSLEER. CDR3 protein: CASSQDTGDNEKLFF. Here the CDR3 DNA reads TGCGCCAGCAGCCAAGACACGGGGGATAATGAAAAACTGTTTTTT.

The rearrangement uses TRBV6-5 and TRBJ2-7, with D perhaps matching TRBD2 (5 bases). The V and J ends lost 6 bases and 3 bases respectively, with 9 bases between them. This CDR3 is built from 12 residues. CDR1 is MNHEY, CDR2 SVGAGI, per germline. The CDR3 nucleotides read TGTGCCAGCAGCGGAGAGGGCTACGAGCAGTACTTC. It yields the protein CASSGEGYEQYF.

The CDR3 is CASSRTSRHEQFF. As DNA, the CDR3 is TGTGCCAGCAGCCGGACTAGCCGGCATGAGCAGTTCTTC. The chain employs TRBV28 and TRBJ2-1; TRBD2 matches at 8 bases. CDR3 length equals 13 residues. CDR1 and CDR2 (germline): MDHEN, SYDVKM. The J segment lost 8 bases and the V segment lost 6 bases, leaving 6 bases of the junction unmatched.

The chain joins TRBV7-2 to TRBJ2-3, with 9 bases lining up with TRBD2. V lost 6 bases and J lost 3; bases outside the gene matches: 4. The CDR3 is made up of 14 amino acids. Germline assignment: CDR1 SGHTA and CDR2 FQGNSA. The CDR3 is CASSGGGETDTQYF. CDR3 bases: TGTGCCAGCAGTGGCGGGGGGGAAACAGATACGCAGTATTTT.

V is TRBV16 and J is TRBJ2-3; D possibly corresponds to TRBD2 (5 bases). Germline V gene sequence: CDR1 KGHSY, CDR2 FQNENV. CDR3 length: 17 amino acids. V lost 0 bases and J 4 bases, leaving 17 bases between the germline ends. CDR3 nucleotides: TGTGCCAGCAGCCAATCGGCTACTAGTCCTAGAGCAGATACGCAGTATTTT. It translates to CASSQSATSPRADTQYF.